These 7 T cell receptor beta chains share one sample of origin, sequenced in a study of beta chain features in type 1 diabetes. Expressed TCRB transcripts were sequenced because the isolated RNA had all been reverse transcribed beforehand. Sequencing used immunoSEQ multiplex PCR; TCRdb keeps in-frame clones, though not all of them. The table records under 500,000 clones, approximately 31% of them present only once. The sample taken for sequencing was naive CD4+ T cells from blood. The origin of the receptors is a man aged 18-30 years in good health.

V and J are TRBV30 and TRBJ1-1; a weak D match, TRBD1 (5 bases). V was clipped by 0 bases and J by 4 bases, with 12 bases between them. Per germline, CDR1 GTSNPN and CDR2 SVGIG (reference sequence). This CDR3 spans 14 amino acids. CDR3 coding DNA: TGTGCCTGGAGTGTTGGGACTTGGGGCACTGAAGCTTTCTTT. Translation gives CAWSVGTWGTEAFF.

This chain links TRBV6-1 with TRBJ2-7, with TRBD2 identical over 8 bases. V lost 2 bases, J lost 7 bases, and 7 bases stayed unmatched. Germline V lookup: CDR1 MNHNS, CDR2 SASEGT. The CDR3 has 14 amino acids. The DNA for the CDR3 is TGTGCCAGCAGTGAACTAGCGGGCTCGGGGGAGCAGTACTTC. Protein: CASSELAGSGEQYF.

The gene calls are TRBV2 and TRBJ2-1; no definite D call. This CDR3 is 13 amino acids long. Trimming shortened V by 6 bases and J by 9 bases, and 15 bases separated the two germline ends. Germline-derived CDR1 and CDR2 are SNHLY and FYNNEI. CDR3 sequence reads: CASRPHPESEQFF. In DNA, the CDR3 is TGTGCCAGCAGGCCCCACCCGGAGAGTGAGCAGTTCTTC.

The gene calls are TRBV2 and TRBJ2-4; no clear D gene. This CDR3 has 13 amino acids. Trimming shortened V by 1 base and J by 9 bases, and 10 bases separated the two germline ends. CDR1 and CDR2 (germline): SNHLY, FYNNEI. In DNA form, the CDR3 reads TGTGCCAGCAGTGAAGGACTTTCCCCCATTCAGTACTTC. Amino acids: CASSEGLSPIQYF.

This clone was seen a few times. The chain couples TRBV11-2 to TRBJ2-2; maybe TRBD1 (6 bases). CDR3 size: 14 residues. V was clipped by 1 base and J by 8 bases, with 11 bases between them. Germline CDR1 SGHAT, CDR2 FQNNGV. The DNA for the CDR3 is TGTGCCAGCAGCTTAGTCGTACAGGGAGGGGAGCTGTTTTTT. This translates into CASSLVVQGGELFF.

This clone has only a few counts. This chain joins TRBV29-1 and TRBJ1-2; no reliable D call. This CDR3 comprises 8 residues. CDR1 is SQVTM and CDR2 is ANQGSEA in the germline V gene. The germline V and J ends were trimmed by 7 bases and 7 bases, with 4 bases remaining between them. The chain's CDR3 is CSAGGYTF. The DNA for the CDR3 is TGCAGCGCCGGTGGCTACACCTTC.

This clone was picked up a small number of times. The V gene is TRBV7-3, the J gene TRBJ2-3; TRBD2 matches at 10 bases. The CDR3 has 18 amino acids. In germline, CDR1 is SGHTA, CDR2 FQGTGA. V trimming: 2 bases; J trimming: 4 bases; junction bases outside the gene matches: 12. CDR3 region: CASSLAWTSGTLADTQYF. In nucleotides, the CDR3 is TGTGCCAGCAGCTTAGCCTGGACTAGCGGTACCCTGGCAGATACGCAGTATTTT.